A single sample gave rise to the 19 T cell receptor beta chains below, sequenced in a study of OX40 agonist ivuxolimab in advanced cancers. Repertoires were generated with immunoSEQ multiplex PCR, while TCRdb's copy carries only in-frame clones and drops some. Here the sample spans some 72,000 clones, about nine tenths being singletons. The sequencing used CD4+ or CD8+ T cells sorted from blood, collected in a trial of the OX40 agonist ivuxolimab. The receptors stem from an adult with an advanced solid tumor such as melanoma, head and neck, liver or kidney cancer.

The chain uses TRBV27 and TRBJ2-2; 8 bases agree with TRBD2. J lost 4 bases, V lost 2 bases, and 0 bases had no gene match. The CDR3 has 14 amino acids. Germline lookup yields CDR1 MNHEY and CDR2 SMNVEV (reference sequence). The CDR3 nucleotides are TGTGCCAGCAGTTTAGGACTAGCCACCGGGGAGCTGTTTTTT. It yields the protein CASSLGLATGELFF.

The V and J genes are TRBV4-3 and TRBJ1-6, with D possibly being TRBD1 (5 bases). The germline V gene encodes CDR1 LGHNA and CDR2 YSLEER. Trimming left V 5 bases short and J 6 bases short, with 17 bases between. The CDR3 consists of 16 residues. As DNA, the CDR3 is TGCGCCAGCAGCGAGAAGGGGCGCCCTAGTAATTCACCCCTCCACTTT. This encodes CASSEKGRPSNSPLHF.

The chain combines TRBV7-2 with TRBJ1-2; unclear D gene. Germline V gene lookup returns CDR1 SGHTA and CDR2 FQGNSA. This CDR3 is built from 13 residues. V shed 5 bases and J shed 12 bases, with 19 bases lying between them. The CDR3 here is CASSTLGRGSDTF. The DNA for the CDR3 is TGTGCCAGCAGCACGCTAGGGCGCGGGTCCGACACCTTC.

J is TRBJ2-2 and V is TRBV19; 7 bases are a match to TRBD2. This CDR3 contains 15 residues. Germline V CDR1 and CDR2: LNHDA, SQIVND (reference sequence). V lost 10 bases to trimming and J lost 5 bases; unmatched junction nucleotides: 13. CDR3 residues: CATSWLGEGTGELFF. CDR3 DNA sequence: TGTGCCACCTCATGGCTAGGGGAGGGGACCGGGGAGCTGTTTTTT.

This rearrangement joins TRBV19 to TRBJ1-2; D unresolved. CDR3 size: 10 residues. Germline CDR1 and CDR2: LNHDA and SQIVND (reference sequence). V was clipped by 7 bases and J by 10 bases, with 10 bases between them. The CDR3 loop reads CASMGGYYTF. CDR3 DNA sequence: TGTGCCAGTATGGGCGGCTACTACACCTTC.

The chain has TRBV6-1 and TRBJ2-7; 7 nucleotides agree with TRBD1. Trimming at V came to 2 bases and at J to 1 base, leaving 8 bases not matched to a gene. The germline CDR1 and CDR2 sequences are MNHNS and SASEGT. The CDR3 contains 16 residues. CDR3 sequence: CASSEWVQGDSYEQYF. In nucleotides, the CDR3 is TGTGCCAGCAGTGAATGGGTCCAGGGGGATTCCTACGAGCAGTACTTC.

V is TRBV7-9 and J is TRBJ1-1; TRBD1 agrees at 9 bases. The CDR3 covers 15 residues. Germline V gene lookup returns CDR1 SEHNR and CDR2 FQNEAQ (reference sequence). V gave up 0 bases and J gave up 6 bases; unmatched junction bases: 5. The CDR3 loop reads CASSLAPGQGPEAFF. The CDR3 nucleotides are TGTGCCAGCAGCTTAGCCCCGGGACAGGGCCCTGAAGCTTTCTTT.

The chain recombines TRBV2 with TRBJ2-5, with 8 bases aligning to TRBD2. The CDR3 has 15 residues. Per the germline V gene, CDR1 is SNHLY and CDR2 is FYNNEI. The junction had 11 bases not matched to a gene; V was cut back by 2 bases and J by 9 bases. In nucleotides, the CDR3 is TGTGCCAGCAGTGAATGGGCTAGCGGGCAGCGGGCCCAGTACTTC. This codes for CASSEWASGQRAQYF.

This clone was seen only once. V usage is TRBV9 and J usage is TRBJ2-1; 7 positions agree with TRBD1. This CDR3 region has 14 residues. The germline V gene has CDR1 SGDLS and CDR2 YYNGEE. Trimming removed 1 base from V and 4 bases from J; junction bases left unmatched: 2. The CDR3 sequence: CASSVRDSYNEQFF. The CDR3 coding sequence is TGTGCCAGCAGCGTAAGGGACAGTTACAATGAGCAGTTCTTC.

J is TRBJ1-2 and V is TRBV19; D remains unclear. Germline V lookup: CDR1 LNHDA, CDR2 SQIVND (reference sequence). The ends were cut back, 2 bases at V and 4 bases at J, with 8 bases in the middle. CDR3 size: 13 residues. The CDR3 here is CASSITGTYGYTF. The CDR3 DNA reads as TGTGCCAGTAGTATAACGGGAACCTATGGCTACACCTTC.

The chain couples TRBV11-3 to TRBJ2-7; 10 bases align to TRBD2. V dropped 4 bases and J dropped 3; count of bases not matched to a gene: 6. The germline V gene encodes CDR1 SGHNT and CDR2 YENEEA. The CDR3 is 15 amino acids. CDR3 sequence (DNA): TGTGCCAGCAGCTCAGGGACTAGCGATGTCTACGAGCAGTACTTC. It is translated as CASSSGTSDVYEQYF. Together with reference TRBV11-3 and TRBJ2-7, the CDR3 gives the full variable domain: EAGVVQSPRYKIIEKKQPVAFWCNPISGHNTLYWYLQNLGQGPELLIRYENEEAVDDSQLPKDRFSAERLKGVDSTLKIQPAELGDSAVYLCASSSGTSDVYEQYFGPGTRLTVT.

The CDR3 sequence is CASSSLLAGDYNEQFF. The CDR3 DNA reads TGTGCCAGCAGTTCCCTACTAGCGGGGGATTACAATGAGCAGTTCTTC. The chain combines TRBV27 with TRBJ2-1; 11 nucleotides match TRBD2. Germline loops: CDR1 MNHEY, CDR2 SMNVEV (reference sequence). The ends lost 4 bases at V and 4 bases at J; junction bases unmatched: 6. The CDR3 has 16 amino acids.

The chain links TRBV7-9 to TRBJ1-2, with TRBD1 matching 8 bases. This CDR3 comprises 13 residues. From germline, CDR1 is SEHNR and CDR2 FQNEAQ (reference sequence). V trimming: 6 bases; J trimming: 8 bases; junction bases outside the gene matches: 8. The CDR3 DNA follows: TGTGCCAGCAGTCCGTGGACAGGGCCCGGCTACACCTTC. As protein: CASSPWTGPGYTF.

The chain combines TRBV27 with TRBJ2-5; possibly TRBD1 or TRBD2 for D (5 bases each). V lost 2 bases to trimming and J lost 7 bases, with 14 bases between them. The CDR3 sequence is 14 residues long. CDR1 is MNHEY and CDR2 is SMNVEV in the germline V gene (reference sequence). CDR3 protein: CASSLTLTGRTQYF. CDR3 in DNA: TGTGCCAGCAGTTTAACTTTAACGGGACGGACCCAGTACTTC.

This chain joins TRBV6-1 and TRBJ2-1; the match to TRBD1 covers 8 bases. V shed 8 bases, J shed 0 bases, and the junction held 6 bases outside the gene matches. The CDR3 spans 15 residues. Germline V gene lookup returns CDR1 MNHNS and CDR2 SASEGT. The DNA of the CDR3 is TGTGCCAGCGTTAGACAGGGGCGCTCCTACAATGAGCAGTTCTTC. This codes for CASVRQGRSYNEQFF.

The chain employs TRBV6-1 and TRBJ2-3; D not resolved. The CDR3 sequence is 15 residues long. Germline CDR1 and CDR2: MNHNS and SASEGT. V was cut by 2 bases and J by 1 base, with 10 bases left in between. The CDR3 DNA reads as TGTGCCAGCAGTGAATCTAGTGGGGGCACAGATACGCAGTATTTT. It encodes CASSESSGGTDTQYF.

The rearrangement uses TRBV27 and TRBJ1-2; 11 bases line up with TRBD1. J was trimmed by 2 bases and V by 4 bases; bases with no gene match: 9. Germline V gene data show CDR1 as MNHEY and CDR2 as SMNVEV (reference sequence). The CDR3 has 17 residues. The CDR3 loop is CASSSFSGQGANYGYTF. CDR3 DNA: TGTGCCAGCAGTTCTTTCTCCGGACAGGGGGCGAACTATGGCTACACCTTC.

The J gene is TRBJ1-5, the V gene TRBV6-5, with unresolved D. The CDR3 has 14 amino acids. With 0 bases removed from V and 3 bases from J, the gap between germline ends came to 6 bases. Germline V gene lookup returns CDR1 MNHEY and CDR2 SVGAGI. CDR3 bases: TGTGCCAGCAGTTACTCGGCGGCCAATCAGCCCCAGCATTTT. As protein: CASSYSAANQPQHF.

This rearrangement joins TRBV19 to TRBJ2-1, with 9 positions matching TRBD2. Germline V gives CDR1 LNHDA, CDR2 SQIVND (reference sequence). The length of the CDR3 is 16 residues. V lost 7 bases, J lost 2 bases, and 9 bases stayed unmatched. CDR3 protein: CASTQGTSFTYNEQFF. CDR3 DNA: TGTGCCAGTACCCAGGGGACTAGCTTTACCTACAATGAGCAGTTCTTC.